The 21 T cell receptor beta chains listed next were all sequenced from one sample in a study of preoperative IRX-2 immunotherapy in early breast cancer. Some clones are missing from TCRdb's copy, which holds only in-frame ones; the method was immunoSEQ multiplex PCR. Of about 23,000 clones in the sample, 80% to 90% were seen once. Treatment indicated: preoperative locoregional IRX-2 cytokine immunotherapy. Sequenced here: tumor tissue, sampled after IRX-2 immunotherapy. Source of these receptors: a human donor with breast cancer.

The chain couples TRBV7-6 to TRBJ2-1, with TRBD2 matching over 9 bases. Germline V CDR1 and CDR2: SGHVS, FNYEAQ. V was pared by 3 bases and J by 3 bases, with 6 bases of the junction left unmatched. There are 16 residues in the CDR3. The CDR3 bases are TGTGCCAGCAGCTTTTTGACGCGGGAGGGCTACAATGAGCAGTTCTTC. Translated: CASSFLTREGYNEQFF.

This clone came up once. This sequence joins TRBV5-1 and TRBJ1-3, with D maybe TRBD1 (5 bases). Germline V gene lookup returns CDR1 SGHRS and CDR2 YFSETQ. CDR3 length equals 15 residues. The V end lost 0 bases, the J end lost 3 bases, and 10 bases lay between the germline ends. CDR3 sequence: CASSLDQGGGNTIYF. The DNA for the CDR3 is TGCGCCAGCAGCTTGGATCAGGGAGGTGGAAACACCATATATTTT. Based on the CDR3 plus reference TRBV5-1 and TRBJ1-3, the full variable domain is KAGVTQTPRYLIKTRGQQVTLSCSPISGHRSVSWYQQTPGQGLQFLFEYFSETQRNKGNFPGRFSGRQFSNSRSEMNVSTLELGDSALYLCASSLDQGGGNTIYFGEGSWLTVV.

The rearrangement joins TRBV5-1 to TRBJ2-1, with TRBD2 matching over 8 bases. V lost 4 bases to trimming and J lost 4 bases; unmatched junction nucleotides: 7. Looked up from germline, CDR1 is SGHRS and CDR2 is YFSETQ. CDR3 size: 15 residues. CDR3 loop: CASSPLSGSYNEQFF. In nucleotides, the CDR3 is TGCGCCAGCAGCCCTCTAAGCGGGAGTTACAATGAGCAGTTCTTC.

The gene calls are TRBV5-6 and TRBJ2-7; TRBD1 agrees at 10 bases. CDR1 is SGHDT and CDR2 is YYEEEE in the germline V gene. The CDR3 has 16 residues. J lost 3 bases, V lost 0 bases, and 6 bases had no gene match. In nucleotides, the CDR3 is TGTGCCAGCAGCTTGGTGGGACAGGGGACATTCTACGAGCAGTACTTC. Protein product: CASSLVGQGTFYEQYF.

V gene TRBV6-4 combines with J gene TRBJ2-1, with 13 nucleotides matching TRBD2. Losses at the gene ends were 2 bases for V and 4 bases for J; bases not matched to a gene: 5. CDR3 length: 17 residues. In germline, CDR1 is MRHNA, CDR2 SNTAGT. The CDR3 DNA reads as TGTGCCAGCAGTGACCAGCTGGGACTAGCGGGGTACAATGAGCAGTTCTTC. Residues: CASSDQLGLAGYNEQFF.

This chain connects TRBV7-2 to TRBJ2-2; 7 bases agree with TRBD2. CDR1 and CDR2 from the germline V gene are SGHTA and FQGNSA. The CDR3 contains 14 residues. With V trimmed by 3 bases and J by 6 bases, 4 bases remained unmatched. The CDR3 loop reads CASSFGTISGELFF. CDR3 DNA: TGTGCCAGCAGCTTCGGGACTATCTCCGGGGAGCTGTTTTTT. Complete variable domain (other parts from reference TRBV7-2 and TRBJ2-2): GAGVSQSPSNKVTEKGKDVELRCDPISGHTALYWYRQSLGQGLEFLIYFQGNSAPDKSGLPSDRFSAERTGGSVSTLTIQRTQQEDSAVYLCASSFGTISGELFFGEGSRLTVL.

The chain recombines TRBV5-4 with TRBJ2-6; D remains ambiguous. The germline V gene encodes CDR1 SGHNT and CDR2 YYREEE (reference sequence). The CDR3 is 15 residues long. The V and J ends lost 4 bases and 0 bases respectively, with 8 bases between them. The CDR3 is CASSMRVSGANVLTF. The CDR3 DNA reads TGTGCCAGCAGCATGAGAGTCTCTGGGGCCAACGTCCTGACTTTC.

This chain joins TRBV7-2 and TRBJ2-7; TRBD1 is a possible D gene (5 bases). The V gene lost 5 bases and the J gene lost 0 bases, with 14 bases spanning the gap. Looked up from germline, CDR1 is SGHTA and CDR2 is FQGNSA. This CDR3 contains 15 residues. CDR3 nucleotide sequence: TGTGCCAGCAGCCCACTCCAGGGATTCTCCTACGAGCAGTACTTC. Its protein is CASSPLQGFSYEQYF. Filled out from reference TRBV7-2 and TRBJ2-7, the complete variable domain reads GAGVSQSPSNKVTEKGKDVELRCDPISGHTALYWYRQSLGQGLEFLIYFQGNSAPDKSGLPSDRFSAERTGGSVSTLTIQRTQQEDSAVYLCASSPLQGFSYEQYFGPGTRLTVT.

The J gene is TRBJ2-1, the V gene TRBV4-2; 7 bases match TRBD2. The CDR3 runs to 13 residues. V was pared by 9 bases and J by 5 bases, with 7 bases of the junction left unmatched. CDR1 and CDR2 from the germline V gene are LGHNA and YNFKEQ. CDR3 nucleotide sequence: TGTGCCAGTAAAGCGGGACTTAACAATGAGCAGTTCTTC. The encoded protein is CASKAGLNNEQFF.

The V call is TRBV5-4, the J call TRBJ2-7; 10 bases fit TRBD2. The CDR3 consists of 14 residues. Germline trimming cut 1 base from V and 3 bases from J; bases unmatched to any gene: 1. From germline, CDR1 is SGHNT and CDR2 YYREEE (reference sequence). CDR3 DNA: TGTGCCAGCAGCTTGACTAGCGGGAACTACGAGCAGTACTTC. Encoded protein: CASSLTSGNYEQYF.

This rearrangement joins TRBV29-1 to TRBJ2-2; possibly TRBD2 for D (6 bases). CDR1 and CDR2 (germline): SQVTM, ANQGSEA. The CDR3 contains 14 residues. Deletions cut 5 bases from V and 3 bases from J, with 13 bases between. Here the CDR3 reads CSVSRDSDTGELFF. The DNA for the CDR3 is TGCAGCGTTTCCCGGGACTCCGACACCGGGGAGCTGTTTTTT.

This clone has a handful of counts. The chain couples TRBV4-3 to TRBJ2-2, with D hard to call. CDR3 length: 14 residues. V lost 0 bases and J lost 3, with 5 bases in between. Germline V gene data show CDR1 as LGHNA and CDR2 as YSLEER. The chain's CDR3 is CASSQDQYTGELFF. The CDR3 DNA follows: TGCGCCAGCAGCCAAGACCAGTACACCGGGGAGCTGTTTTTT.

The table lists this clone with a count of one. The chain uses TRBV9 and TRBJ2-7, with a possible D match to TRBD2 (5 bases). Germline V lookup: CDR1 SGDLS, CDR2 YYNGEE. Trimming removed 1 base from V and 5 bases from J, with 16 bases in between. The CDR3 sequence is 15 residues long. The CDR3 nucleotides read TGTGCCAGCAGCGTAAAGGGTGGGAGTTCGAACGAGCAGTACTTC. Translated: CASSVKGGSSNEQYF.

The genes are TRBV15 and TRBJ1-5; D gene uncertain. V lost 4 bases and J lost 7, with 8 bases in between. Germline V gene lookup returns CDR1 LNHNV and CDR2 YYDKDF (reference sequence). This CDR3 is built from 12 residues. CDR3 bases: TGTGCCACCAGCACCCCACGGCAGCCCCAGCATTTT. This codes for CATSTPRQPQHF.

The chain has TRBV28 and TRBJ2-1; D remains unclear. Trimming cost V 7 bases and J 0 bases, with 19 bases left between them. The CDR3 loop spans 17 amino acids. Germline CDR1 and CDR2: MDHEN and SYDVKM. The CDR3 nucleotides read TGTGCCAGCACACGGCTGGGGTACCCGAGCTCCTACAATGAGCAGTTCTTC. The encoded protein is CASTRLGYPSSYNEQFF.

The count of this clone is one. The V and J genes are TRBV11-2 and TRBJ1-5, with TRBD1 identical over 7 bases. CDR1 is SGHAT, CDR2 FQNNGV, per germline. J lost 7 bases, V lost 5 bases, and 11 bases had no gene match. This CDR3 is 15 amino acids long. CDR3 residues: CASSPGATGPQPQHF. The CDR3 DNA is TGTGCCAGCAGCCCCGGAGCGACAGGGCCCCAGCCCCAGCATTTT.

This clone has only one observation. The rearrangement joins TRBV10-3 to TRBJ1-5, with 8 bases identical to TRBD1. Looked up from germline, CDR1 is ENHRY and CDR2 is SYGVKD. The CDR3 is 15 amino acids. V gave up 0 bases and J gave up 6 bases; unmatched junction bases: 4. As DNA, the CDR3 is TGTGCCATCAGTGAGTCGCAGGGGGCAGGTCAGCCCCAGCATTTT. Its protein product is CAISESQGAGQPQHF.

The CDR3 nucleotides are TGCGCCAGCAGCTTACTAGCGGGGGGCAGCACAGATACGCAGTATTTT. Its translation: CASSLLAGGSTDTQYF. The chain combines TRBV5-1 with TRBJ2-3; 12 bases line up with TRBD2. V shed 2 bases and J 0 bases; nucleotides not matched to a gene: 1. This CDR3 spans 16 amino acids. Per the germline V gene, CDR1 is SGHRS and CDR2 is YFSETQ.

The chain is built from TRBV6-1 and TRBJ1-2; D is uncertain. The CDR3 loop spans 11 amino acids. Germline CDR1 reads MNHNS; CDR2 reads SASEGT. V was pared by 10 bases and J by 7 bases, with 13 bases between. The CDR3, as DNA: TGTGCCATCCAAGGGATTTTTGGCTACACCTTC. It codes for CAIQGIFGYTF.

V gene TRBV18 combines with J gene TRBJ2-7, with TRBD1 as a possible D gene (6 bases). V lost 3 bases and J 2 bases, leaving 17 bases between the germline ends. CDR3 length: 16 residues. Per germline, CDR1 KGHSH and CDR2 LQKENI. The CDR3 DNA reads TGTGCCAGCTCACCTCGGCCCGACAGGCCACCCTACGAGCAGTACTTC. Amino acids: CASSPRPDRPPYEQYF.

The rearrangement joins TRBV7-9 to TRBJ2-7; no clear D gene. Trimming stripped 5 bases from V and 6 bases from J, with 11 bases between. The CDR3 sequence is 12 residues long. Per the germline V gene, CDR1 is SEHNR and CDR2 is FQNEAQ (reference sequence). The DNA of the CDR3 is TGTGCCAGCAGCCCCGTAGAGGTCGAGCAGTACTTC. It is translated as CASSPVEVEQYF.